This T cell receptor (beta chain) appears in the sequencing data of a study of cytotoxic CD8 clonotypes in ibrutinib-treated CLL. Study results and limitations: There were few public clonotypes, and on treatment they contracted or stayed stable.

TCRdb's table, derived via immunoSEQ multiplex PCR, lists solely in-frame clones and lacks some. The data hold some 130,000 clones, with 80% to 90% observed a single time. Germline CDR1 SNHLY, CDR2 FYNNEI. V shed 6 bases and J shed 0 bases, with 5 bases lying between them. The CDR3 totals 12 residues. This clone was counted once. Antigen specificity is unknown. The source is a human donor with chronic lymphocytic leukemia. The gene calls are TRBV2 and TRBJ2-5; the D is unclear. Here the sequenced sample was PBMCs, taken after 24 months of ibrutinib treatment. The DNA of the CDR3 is TGTGCCAGCAGGAGGCACCAAGAGACCCAGTACTTC. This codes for CASRRHQETQYF.